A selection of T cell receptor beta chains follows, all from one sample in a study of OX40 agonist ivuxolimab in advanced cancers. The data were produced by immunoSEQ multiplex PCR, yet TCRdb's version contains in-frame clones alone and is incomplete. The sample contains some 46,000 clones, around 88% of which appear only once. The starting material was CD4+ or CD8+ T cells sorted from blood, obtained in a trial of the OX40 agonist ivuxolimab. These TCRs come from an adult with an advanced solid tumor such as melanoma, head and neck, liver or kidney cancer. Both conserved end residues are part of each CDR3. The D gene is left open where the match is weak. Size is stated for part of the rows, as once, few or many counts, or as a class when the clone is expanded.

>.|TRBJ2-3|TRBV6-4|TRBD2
CASSDRGGSTDTQYF
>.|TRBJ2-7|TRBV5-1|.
CASSLDPEGYEQYF
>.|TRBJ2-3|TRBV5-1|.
CASRPGSTADTQYF
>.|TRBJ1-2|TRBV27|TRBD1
CASSEQGARFSYTF
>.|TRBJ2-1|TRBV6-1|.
CASNWGAYNEQFF
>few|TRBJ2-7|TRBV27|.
CASSEGPYEQYF
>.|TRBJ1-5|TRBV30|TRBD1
CAWSVGGQGRNQPQHF
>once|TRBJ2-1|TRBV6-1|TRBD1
CASSGYRGRNEQFF
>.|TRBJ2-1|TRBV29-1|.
CSVEYRYNEQFF
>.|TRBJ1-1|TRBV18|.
CASSPYQSAEAEAFF
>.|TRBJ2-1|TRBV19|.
CASSRDGPYNEQFF
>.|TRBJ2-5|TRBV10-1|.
CASSESTGGETQYF
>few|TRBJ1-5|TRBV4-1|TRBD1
CASSQVGGGGNQPQHF
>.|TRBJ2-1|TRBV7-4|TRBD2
CASSLSSGSSYNEQFF
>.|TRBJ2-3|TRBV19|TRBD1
CASSHRGSTDTQYF
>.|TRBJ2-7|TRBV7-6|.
CASSPRLVPSDEQYF
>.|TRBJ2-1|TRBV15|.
CATSRGAEHPYNEQFF